This T cell receptor (beta chain) was sequenced for a study of blood T cell repertoires in COVID-19. Overall study: The samples span acute and convalescent COVID-19 from the United States, Italy and Spain. Nucleic acid was either cDNA or gDNA, and it came from T cells, B-cell-depleted T cells, or PBMCs.

In the study's own analysis: It was from reference gene primer amplification that nucleated cell counts were estimated. The table came from immunoSEQ multiplex PCR; TCRdb's copy has only in-frame clones and leaves some out. That table furnishes V, J and clone size, whereas the DNA furnished D and trimming. The sample shows fewer than 85,000 clones, around 91% of them seen only once. Germline loops: CDR1 SQVTM, CDR2 ANQGSEA. The CDR3 runs to 16 residues. V lost 1 base, J lost 6 bases, and 21 bases lay in between. The sequencing input was peripheral blood. J is TRBJ1-2 and V is TRBV29-1; the D is unclear. The TCR sequence derives from a human donor in a cohort sampled during active COVID-19. CDR3 loop: CSVEAGRDRYVDGYTF. The CDR3 region has the DNA TGCAGCGTTGAAGCTGGGAGGGATCGGTATGTAGATGGCTACACCTTC.